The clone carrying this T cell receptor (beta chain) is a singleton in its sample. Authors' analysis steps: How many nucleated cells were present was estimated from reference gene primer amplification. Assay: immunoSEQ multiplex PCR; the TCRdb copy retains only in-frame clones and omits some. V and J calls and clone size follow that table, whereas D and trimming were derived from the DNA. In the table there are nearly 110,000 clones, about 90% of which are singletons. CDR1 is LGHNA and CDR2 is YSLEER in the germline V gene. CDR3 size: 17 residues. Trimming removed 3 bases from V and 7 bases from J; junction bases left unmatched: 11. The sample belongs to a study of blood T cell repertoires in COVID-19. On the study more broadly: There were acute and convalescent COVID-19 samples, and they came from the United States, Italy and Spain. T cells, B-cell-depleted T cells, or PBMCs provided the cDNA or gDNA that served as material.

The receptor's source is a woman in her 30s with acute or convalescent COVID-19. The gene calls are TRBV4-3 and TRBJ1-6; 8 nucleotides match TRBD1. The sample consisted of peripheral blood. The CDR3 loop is CASSHVSGGAKNSPLHF. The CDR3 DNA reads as TGCGCCAGCAGCCATGTTTCAGGGGGCGCGAAGAATTCACCCCTCCACTTT.